This TCR beta chain originates from a study of identical twins. Points from the study as a whole: Invariant populations such as MAIT and iNKT cells could partly muddle zero-insertion analyses.

TCRdb reprocessed the 5' RACE reads with MiXCR, giving one entry per CDR3 protein. The sample includes 250,000 or so distinct CDR3 sequences, about 8.3% of them seen just once. As to this clonotype: Its cognate antigen is unknown.

Germline lookup yields CDR1 MNHEY and CDR2 SMNVEV (reference sequence). V lost 2 bases to trimming and J lost 2 bases; unmatched junction nucleotides: 3. The CDR3 loop spans 14 amino acids. This same sample was also taken into another study, of yellow fever vaccine responses in identical twins. From that paper: Reported findings indicate that twins' vaccine T cell responses seemed partially convergent, partially personalized.

This chain links TRBV27 with TRBJ2-7, with 7 bases lining up with TRBD1. The sequence was collected from a woman aged 18-29 years in good health. What was sequenced was CD8+ T cells sorted from blood. Here the CDR3 DNA reads TGTGCCAGCAGTTTACGGGGACAGACCTACGAGCAGTACTTC. This translates into CASSLRGQTYEQYF.